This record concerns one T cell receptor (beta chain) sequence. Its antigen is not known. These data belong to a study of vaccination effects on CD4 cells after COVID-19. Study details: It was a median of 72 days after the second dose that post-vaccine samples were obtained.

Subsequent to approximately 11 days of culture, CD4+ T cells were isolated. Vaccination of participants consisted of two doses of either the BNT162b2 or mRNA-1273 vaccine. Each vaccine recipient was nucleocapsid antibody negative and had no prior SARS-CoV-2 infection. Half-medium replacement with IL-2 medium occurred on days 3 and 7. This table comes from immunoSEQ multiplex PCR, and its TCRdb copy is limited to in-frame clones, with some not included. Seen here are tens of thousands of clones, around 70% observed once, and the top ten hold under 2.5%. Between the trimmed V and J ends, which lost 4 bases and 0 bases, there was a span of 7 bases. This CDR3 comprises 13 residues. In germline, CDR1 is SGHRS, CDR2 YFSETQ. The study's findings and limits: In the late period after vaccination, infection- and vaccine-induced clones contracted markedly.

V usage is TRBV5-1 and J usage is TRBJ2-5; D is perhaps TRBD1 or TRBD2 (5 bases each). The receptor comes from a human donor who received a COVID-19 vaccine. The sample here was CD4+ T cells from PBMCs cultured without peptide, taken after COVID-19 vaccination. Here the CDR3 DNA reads TGCGCCAGCAGCGGGGGACACCAAGAGACCCAGTACTTC. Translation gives CASSGGHQETQYF.